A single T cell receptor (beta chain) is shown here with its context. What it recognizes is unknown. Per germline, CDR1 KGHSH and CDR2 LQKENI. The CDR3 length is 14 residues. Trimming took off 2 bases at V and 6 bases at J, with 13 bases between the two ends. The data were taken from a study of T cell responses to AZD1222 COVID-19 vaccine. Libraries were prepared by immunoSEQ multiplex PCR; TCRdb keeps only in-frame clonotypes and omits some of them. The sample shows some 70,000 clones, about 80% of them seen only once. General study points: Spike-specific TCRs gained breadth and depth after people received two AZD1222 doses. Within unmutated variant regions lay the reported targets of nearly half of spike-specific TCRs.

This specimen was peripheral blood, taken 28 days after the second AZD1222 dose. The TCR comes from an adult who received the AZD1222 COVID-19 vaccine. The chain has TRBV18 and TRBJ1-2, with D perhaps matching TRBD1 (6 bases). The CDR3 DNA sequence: TGTGCCAGCTCACCAGGAGGGGGGAGTCATGGCTACACCTTC. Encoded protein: CASSPGGGSHGYTF.